This T cell receptor (beta chain) comes out of a study of blood T cell repertoires in COVID-19 (dated by TCRdb to 2018 to 2021). In the study overall: Collaborator samples came from the United States, Italy and Spain and covered acute and convalescent phases of COVID-19. The material from the prospective study consisted of cDNA or gDNA derived from T cells, B-cell-depleted T cells, or PBMCs. The dataset comprised deeply sampled blood TCRbeta repertoires from subjects exposed to, actively infected with, or recovered from COVID-19. The repertoires were released in a freely available public database meant as a resource for research on the immune response to SARS-CoV-2. Samples came from the ongoing ImmuneRACE study (first 160 participants) plus 1,254 subjects from 6 global collaborators. A de-identified subject ID, COVID-19 status, age in years and sex were almost always included in the sample metadata. Where available, HLA class I and class II types were taken from metadata supplied by the sample provider and were not determined by assay-based typing. General findings and caveats noted by the study authors: How much clinical and demographic metadata was included differed by source and by participant, and the metadata was provided uncurated.

The immunoSEQ Assay, a bias-controlled multiplex PCR, was used to amplify TCRbeta CDR3 regions from genomic DNA. The paper's data handling went like this. Within the assay, amplification of reference gene primers was used to estimate how many nucleated cells each sample contained. To quantify the absolute abundance of each unique TCRbeta CDR3 rearrangement, sequence reads were collapsed and filtered. For each sample, productive Simpson clonality was calculated by taking the square root of Simpson's diversity index across productive rearrangements. TCRdb provides this immuneACCESS table in a form limited to in-frame rearrangements. Some clones are lacking; in checked studies, under half of them reflect an unresolved V gene, and why the rest are absent is not known. For V, J and clone size, that table is used; D and trimming come from the DNA. The sample has hundreds of thousands of clones on record, roughly 90% of them singletons. The ten largest clones take up more than 5.5% of the sample.

A word on this clone: Its cognate antigen has yet to be identified. The input lacks base qualities; no much larger clone sits a single base away.

At one collaborating source in Seattle, patients were enrolled during active infection and were followed longitudinally through the course of disease. The collaborating institutions used their own protocols to collect whole blood in K2EDTA tubes. Collaborator samples were shipped for TCRbeta analysis as frozen whole blood, isolated PBMCs, or DNA extracted from either sample type. The germline V gene specifies SGHRS as CDR1 and YFSETQ as CDR2. The CDR3 runs 14 amino acids, cysteine and phenylalanine included. Solely the CDR3 DNA is kept, with 42 bases framed from the first base. Trimming takes 3 bases off V and 4 bases off J; junction bases not matched to a gene: 3.

The specimen was peripheral blood. The chain employs TRBV5-1 and TRBJ2-7; TRBD1 aligns with 11 central bases. The receptor was isolated from a woman aged 70-85 years with COVID-19, enrolled during active disease. At the DNA level, the sequence is TGCGCCAGCAGCTCGGGACAGGGGGGGTACGAGCAGTACTTC. Its amino acids are CASSSGQGGYEQYF.